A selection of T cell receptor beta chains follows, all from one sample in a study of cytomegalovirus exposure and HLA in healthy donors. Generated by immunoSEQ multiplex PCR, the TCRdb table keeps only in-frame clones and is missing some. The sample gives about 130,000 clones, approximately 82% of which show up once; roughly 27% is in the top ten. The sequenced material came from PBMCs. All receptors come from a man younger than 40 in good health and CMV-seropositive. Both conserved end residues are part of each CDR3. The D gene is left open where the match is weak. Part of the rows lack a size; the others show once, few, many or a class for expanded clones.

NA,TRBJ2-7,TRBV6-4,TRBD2,TGTGCCAGCAGTGAACTAGCGGGCCCCTACGAGCAGTACTTC,CASSELAGPYEQYF
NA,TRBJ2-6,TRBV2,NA,TGTGCCAGCAGGTTAGAGAGCTCTGGGGCCAACGTCCTGACTTTC,CASRLESSGANVLTF
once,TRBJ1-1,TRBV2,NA,TGTGCCAGCAGTGTGGGCACTTCGAACACTGAAGCTTTCTTT,CASSVGTSNTEAFF
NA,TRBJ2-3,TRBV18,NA,TGTGCCAGCTCACCCGGGTCTAGCACAGATACGCAGTATTTT,CASSPGSSTDTQYF
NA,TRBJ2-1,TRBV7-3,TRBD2,TGTGCCAGCAGCTTATCACTAGCGGGACGGAATGAGCAGTTCTTC,CASSLSLAGRNEQFF
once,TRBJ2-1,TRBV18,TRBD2,TGTGCCAGCTCACCTACTAGCGGAGCGGCGTATGAGCAGTTCTTC,CASSPTSGAAYEQFF
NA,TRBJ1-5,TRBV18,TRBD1,TGTGCCAGCTCTCTGTTGACAGGGGATAGCAATCAGCCCCAGCATTTT,CASSLLTGDSNQPQHF
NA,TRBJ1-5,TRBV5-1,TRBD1,TGCGCCAGCAGAGCCGGGACAGGGGCCTCTCAGCCCCAGCATTTT,CASRAGTGASQPQHF
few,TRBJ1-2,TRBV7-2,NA,TGTGCCAGCAGCAAGGGTGGGCAGGGTGCTATCTACACCTTC,CASSKGGQGAIYTF
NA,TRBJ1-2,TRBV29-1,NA,TGCAGCGTTGGGTTTGGGACATTAACCGGCTATGGCTACACCTTC,CSVGFGTLTGYGYTF
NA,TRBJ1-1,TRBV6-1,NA,TGTGCCAGCAGTGAAGAGGTGTGGGGCCACTTT,CASSEEVWGHF
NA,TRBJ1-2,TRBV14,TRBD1,TGTGCCAGCAGCCGACGGACAGGGGACGGCTACACCTTC,CASSRRTGDGYTF
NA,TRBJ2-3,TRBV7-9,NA,TGTGCCAGCAGCGCGGCTGTAATTCACACAGATACGCAGTATTTT,CASSAAVIHTDTQYF
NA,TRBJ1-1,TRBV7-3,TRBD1,TGTGCCAGCAGCTTAAGAGAGGGGGCCTCAACAGAAGCTTTCTTT,CASSLREGASTEAFF
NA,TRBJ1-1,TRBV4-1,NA,TGCGCCAGCAGCCAAGAGCCTCATGACTCTGAAGCTTTCTTT,CASSQEPHDSEAFF
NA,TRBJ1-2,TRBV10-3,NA,TGTGCCATCAGCCGCAGTGTTAACTATGGCTACACCTTC,CAISRSVNYGYTF
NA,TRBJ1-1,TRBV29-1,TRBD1,TGCAGCGTTGAAGAATGGGACAGGGGGACTGAAGCTTTCTTT,CSVEEWDRGTEAFF
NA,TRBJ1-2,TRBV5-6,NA,TGTGCCAGCAGGGGCAGGGTAGCGGCGTGGTATGGCTACACCTTC,CASRGRVAAWYGYTF
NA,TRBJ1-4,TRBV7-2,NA,TGTGCCAGCAGCCGACAGGCCTCTAATGAAAAACTGTTTTTT,CASSRQASNEKLFF
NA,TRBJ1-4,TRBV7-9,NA,TGTGCCAGCAGCCCGACTGCTAATGAAAAACTGTTTTTT,CASSPTANEKLFF
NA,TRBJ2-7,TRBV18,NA,TGTGCCAGCTCACCACCGACAGGATCTCCCTACGAGCAGTACTTC,CASSPPTGSPYEQYF
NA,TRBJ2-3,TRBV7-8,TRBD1,TGTGCCAGCAGCCCGGAAGGACAGGGGTGGCAAACAGATACGCAGTATTTT,CASSPEGQGWQTDTQYF
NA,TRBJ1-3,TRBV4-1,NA,TGCGCCAGCAAGAGTCTAGGGGGTGGAAACACCATATATTTT,CASKSLGGGNTIYF
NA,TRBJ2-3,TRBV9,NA,TGTGCCAGCAGCCCATGGGGGGGGCCTAGCACAGATACGCAGTATTTT,CASSPWGGPSTDTQYF
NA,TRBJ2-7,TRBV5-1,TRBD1,TGCGCCAGCAGCAGCCCGACAGGGGGCGGCTACGAGCAGTACTTC,CASSSPTGGGYEQYF
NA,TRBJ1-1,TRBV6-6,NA,TGTGCCAGCAGTCTAACCCGACTTGAAGCTTTCTTT,CASSLTRLEAFF
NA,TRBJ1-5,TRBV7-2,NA,TGTGCCAGCAGCCCCAGGTGGACAGTCGGTAGCAATCAGCCCCAGCATTTT,CASSPRWTVGSNQPQHF
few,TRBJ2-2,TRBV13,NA,TGTGCCAGCAGCTTTGAGGTGAATCGGGACACCGGGGAGCTGTTTTTT,CASSFEVNRDTGELFF